The 26 T cell receptor beta chains below come from one sample, sequenced in a study of glioma-infiltrating T cells after dendritic cell vaccination. Method: immunoSEQ multiplex PCR; TCRdb's copy keeps in-frame clones and lacks some. The sample yields roughly 23,000 clones, roughly 78% seen once. The sample in question was blood, obtained before dendritic cell vaccination. Every receptor here comes from a human donor with glioblastoma.

This chain joins TRBV7-9 and TRBJ1-1; TRBD1 might be the D (5 bases). With 5 bases removed from V and 0 bases from J, the gap between germline ends came to 16 bases. Germline V gene data show CDR1 as SEHNR and CDR2 as FQNEAQ (reference sequence). The CDR3 runs to 16 residues. The CDR3: CASSVDVGVMNTEAFF. The CDR3 DNA sequence: TGTGCCAGCAGCGTAGATGTAGGGGTCATGAACACTGAAGCTTTCTTT.

The rearrangement joins TRBV27 to TRBJ2-7, with TRBD2 matching 9 bases. The CDR3 runs to 15 residues. CDR1 and CDR2 (germline): MNHEY, SMNVEV (reference sequence). V shed 6 bases, J shed 3 bases, and the junction held 9 bases outside the gene matches. The CDR3 DNA reads as TGTGCCAGCAGCTTGACTAGCGGCATAATCTACGAGCAGTACTTC. Its translation is CASSLTSGIIYEQYF.

V and J are TRBV6-6 and TRBJ1-2, with D maybe TRBD1 (6 bases). Germline lookup yields CDR1 MNHNY and CDR2 SVGAGI (reference sequence). This CDR3 has 16 amino acids. Trimming took off 4 bases at V and 8 bases at J, with 23 bases between the two ends. The chain's CDR3 is CASSSPGGGSAGGYTF. The DNA of the CDR3 is TGTGCCAGCAGTTCCCCTGGGGGGGGCTCTGCGGGAGGCTACACCTTC.

CDR3 amino acids: CSVAWGGRGTDTQYF. DNA of the CDR3: TGCAGCGTTGCGTGGGGGGGGAGGGGCACAGATACGCAGTATTTT. The chain employs TRBV29-1 and TRBJ2-3; TRBD2 agrees at 7 bases. CDR3 length: 15 amino acids. Germline-derived CDR1 and CDR2 are SQVTM and ANQGSEA. After removal of 4 bases from V and 1 base from J, the junction contained 8 bases not matched to a gene.

As for this clone: Likely a read error: the CDR3 ends without its conserved phenylalanine or tryptophan. No DNA is shown, since the ends of the CDR3 on it are uncertain; the CDR3 is the one TCRdb lists. V is TRBV10-1 and J is TRBJ2-7; the table calls TRBD2, which could not be checked here. CDR1 is WNHNN, CDR2 SYGVQD, per germline (reference sequence). Counting both end residues, the CDR3 totals 11 amino acids. The CDR3 sequence: CASSRHAGPHI.

The V and J genes are TRBV30 and TRBJ2-5; D is perhaps TRBD1 (6 bases). This CDR3 is 12 amino acids long. Trimming shortened V by 3 bases and J by 5 bases, and 10 bases separated the two germline ends. CDR1 and CDR2 (germline): GTSNPN, SVGIG (reference sequence). The CDR3 bases are TGTGCCTGGAGGGGGGCGCGGGAGACCCAGTACTTC. Its protein product is CAWRGARETQYF. The entire variable domain, with the rest obtained from reference TRBV30 and TRBJ2-5, is as follows: SQTIHQWPATLVQPVGSPLSLECTVEGTSNPNLYWYRQAAGRGLQLLFYSVGIGQISSEVPQNLSASRPQDRQFILSSKKLLLSDSGFYLCAWRGARETQYFGPGTRLLVL.

CDR3 sequence reads: CASSAVQGMNTEAFF. CDR3 nucleotide sequence: TGTGCCAGTAGTGCGGTACAGGGCATGAACACTGAAGCTTTCTTT. V usage is TRBV19 and J usage is TRBJ1-1, with D possibly TRBD1 on 6 matching bases. Germline CDR1 and CDR2: LNHDA and SQIVND (reference sequence). This CDR3 is 15 amino acids long. V was pared by 5 bases and J by 0 bases, with 13 bases between.

This clone appeared a few times. The V call is TRBV5-4, the J call TRBJ2-7, with D perhaps TRBD1 (5 bases). CDR1 is SGHNT and CDR2 is YYREEE in the germline V gene (reference sequence). The CDR3 extends over 14 amino acids. V lost 3 bases, J lost 0 bases, and 10 bases lay in between. The CDR3 DNA reads as TGTGCCAGCAGCTGGGGCAGTTCCTCCTACGAGCAGTACTTC. This translates into CASSWGSSSYEQYF.

This clone came up a few times. The chain uses TRBV14 and TRBJ2-2, with D unclear. Looked up from germline, CDR1 is SGHDN and CDR2 is FVKESK. The V gene lost 1 base and the J gene lost 1 base, with 7 bases spanning the gap. This CDR3 region has 15 residues. The CDR3 region is CASSQAAGNTGELFF. The CDR3 nucleotides are TGTGCCAGCAGCCAAGCGGCAGGGAACACCGGGGAGCTGTTTTTT.

The chain has TRBV29-1 and TRBJ2-3; D not resolved. CDR1 and CDR2 from the germline V gene are SQVTM and ANQGSEA. V gave up 5 bases and J gave up 0 bases, with 9 bases separating them. The CDR3 loop spans 13 amino acids. The CDR3 here is CSVIPQSTDTQYF. Written as DNA, the CDR3 is TGCAGCGTTATTCCACAGAGCACAGATACGCAGTATTTT.

The J gene is TRBJ2-7, the V gene TRBV9; TRBD1 might be the D (6 bases). Per germline, CDR1 SGDLS and CDR2 YYNGEE. Trimming pared 2 bases from V and 2 bases from J, leaving 17 bases between. This CDR3 has 16 amino acids. This chain's CDR3 is CASSVGPGQVPYEQYF. In DNA, the CDR3 is TGTGCCAGCAGCGTCGGCCCGGGACAAGTCCCCTACGAGCAGTACTTC.

The chain employs TRBV6-6 and TRBJ1-4; 9 bases align to TRBD1. The CDR3 is made up of 15 amino acids. Germline CDR1 MNHNY, CDR2 SVGAGI (reference sequence). J was trimmed by 7 bases and V by 2 bases; bases with no gene match: 5. CDR3 sequence reads: CASSYPPGQGEKLFF. CDR3 bases: TGTGCCAGCAGTTACCCTCCGGGACAGGGTGAAAAACTGTTTTTT.

Only a few counts were recorded for this clone. V and J are TRBV29-1 and TRBJ2-7; 11 nucleotides line up with TRBD2. The V segment lost 6 bases and the J segment 2 bases; nucleotides outside the gene matches: 6. The CDR3 totals 14 residues. Germline CDR1 SQVTM, CDR2 ANQGSEA. The CDR3 DNA reads as TGCAGCGTCCGAACTAGCGGGGGTACCTACGAGCAGTACTTC. Translation gives CSVRTSGGTYEQYF.

The chain carries TRBV28 and TRBJ2-2, with TRBD1 matching 7 bases. Germline loops: CDR1 MDHEN, CDR2 SYDVKM. The CDR3 runs to 19 residues. Trimming removed 4 bases from V and 7 bases from J; junction bases left unmatched: 21. The CDR3 nucleotides read TGTGCCAGCAGTTCCCGAATTGCCCTGACAGGGTGGAACGGCGGGGAGCTGTTTTTT. Amino acid sequence: CASSSRIALTGWNGGELFF.

J is TRBJ2-7 and V is TRBV9; 11 bases match TRBD2. There are 16 residues in the CDR3. Germline assignment: CDR1 SGDLS and CDR2 YYNGEE. Losses at the gene ends were 0 bases for V and 7 bases for J; bases not matched to a gene: 9. CDR3 in amino acids: CASSVGLLAGVGEQYF. The CDR3 DNA reads as TGTGCCAGCAGCGTAGGCCTACTAGCGGGAGTTGGGGAGCAGTACTTC.

The J gene is TRBJ2-3, the V gene TRBV29-1; TRBD2 might be the D (6 bases). This CDR3 spans 14 amino acids. Trimming pared 4 bases from V and 4 bases from J, leaving 15 bases between. The germline CDR1 and CDR2 sequences are SQVTM and ANQGSEA. CDR3 in DNA: TGCAGCGTTGTCCCGGGAGAGGAGGCAGATACGCAGTATTTT. The encoded protein is CSVVPGEEADTQYF.

The gene calls are TRBV27 and TRBJ2-7; TRBD1 matches at 8 bases. Germline CDR1 and CDR2: MNHEY and SMNVEV (reference sequence). The CDR3 sequence is 14 residues long. V shed 6 bases and J 0 bases; nucleotides not matched to a gene: 4. The chain's CDR3 is CASSGDRNSYEQYF. CDR3 nucleotide sequence: TGTGCCAGCAGCGGGGACAGGAACTCCTACGAGCAGTACTTC.

In this sample, this clone turned up a few times. The chain combines TRBV7-6 with TRBJ1-2, with D hard to call. V lost 3 bases, J lost 2 bases, and 13 bases lay in between. This CDR3 region has 15 residues. Germline V gene sequence: CDR1 SGHVS, CDR2 FNYEAQ. The CDR3 nucleotides are TGTGCCAGCAGCTTGGGGAGTGGGGTCAACTATGGCTACACCTTC. It is translated as CASSLGSGVNYGYTF.

The gene calls are TRBV27 and TRBJ1-2; D call uncertain. V was cut by 0 bases and J by 5 bases, with 10 bases left in between. This CDR3 spans 14 amino acids. The V gene's germline CDR1 is MNHEY and CDR2 SMNVEV (reference sequence). CDR3 nucleotide sequence: TGTGCCAGCAGTTTATCAGGGTGGGAGTATGGCTACACCTTC. Protein product: CASSLSGWEYGYTF.

The chain is built from TRBV7-9 and TRBJ2-1, with 8 bases identical to TRBD2. V was clipped by 5 bases and J by 6 bases; unmatched bases: 9. The CDR3 runs to 15 residues. Germline lookup yields CDR1 SEHNR and CDR2 FQNEAQ (reference sequence). The CDR3 loop is CASSASGRIPNEQFF. The CDR3 bases are TGTGCCAGCAGCGCGAGCGGGAGAATTCCCAATGAGCAGTTCTTC.

The chain is built from TRBV5-1 and TRBJ1-4; D gene unclear. Trimming took off 0 bases at V and 3 bases at J, with 9 bases between the two ends. This CDR3 spans 15 amino acids. CDR1 SGHRS and CDR2 YFSETQ come from the germline V gene. The CDR3 DNA reads as TGCGCCAGCAGCTTGGTAACACCAGCTAATGAAAAACTGTTTTTT. Residues: CASSLVTPANEKLFF.

V is TRBV4-1 and J is TRBJ2-7; D ambiguous. The CDR3 has 14 amino acids. CDR1 MGHRA and CDR2 YSYEKL come from the germline V gene. V was pared by 4 bases and J by 3 bases, with 13 bases between. The CDR3 DNA sequence: TGCGCCAGCAGCCCCGGTCGGGTTAGCTACGAGCAGTACTTC. This codes for CASSPGRVSYEQYF.

The V gene is TRBV29-1, the J gene TRBJ2-5; 15 bases line up with TRBD2. CDR1 is SQVTM and CDR2 is ANQGSEA in the germline V gene. The J segment lost 3 bases and the V segment lost 6 bases, leaving 5 bases of the junction unmatched. The CDR3 has 15 residues. CDR3 residues: CSVSGLAGGKETQYF. CDR3 sequence (DNA): TGCAGCGTATCCGGACTAGCGGGAGGGAAAGAGACCCAGTACTTC.

The chain carries TRBV7-9 and TRBJ1-1; D ambiguous. The V end lost 2 bases, the J end lost 4 bases, and 17 bases lay between the germline ends. Germline V gene lookup returns CDR1 SEHNR and CDR2 FQNEAQ (reference sequence). The CDR3 runs to 16 residues. In nucleotides, the CDR3 is TGTGCCAGCAGCTTAAGCCTAGCTGGACTGAGCACTGAAGCTTTCTTT. Translation gives CASSLSLAGLSTEAFF.

The rearrangement joins TRBV7-6 to TRBJ2-7; D is possibly TRBD2 (6 bases). The ends were cut back, 0 bases at V and 0 bases at J, with 9 bases in the middle. The V gene's germline CDR1 is SGHVS and CDR2 FNYEAQ. The CDR3 runs to 15 residues. CDR3 DNA: TGTGCCAGCAGCTTAGCGGTAGCGGCCTCCTACGAGCAGTACTTC. Its protein is CASSLAVAASYEQYF.

This clone was detected once. The junction departs from the called germline gene at one end, perhaps through a read error. The gene calls are TRBV19 and TRBJ2-3, with D maybe TRBD2 (5 bases). The CDR3 sequence is 15 residues long. Per germline, CDR1 LNHDA and CDR2 SQIVND (reference sequence). The CDR3 loop reads CAGRSGGPGTDTQYF. The CDR3 coding sequence is TGTGCCGGTAGATCCGGCGGGCCTGGCACAGATACGCAGTATTTT.